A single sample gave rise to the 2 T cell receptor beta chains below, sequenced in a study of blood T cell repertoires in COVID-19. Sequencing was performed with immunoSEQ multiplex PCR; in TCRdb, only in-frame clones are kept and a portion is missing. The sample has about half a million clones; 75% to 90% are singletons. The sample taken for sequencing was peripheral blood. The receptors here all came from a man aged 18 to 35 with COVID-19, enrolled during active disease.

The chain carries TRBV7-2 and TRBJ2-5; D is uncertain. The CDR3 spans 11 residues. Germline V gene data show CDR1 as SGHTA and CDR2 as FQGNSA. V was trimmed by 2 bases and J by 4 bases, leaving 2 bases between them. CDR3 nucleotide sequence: TGTGCCAGCAGCTTACTAGAGACCCAGTACTTC. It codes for CASSLLETQYF.

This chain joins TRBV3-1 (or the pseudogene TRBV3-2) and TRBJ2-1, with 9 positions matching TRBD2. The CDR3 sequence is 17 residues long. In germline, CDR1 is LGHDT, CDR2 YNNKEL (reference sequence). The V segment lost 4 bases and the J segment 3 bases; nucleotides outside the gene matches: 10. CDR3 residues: CASSPGLSGRLYNEQFF. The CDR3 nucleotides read TGTGCCAGCAGCCCCGGACTTAGCGGGAGACTCTACAATGAGCAGTTCTTC.